Described below is a single T cell receptor (beta chain) sequence and its context. In the study's own analysis: Nucleated cell counts were estimated from reference gene primer amplification. Sequenced by immunoSEQ multiplex PCR; TCRdb stores in-frame clones only, minus some. V and J calls and clone size are those listed in that table; D and trimming were worked out from the DNA. The table has more than 75,000 clones, around nine tenths seen once. The data belong to a study of blood T cell repertoires in COVID-19. Study-level background: The study drew acute and convalescent COVID-19 samples from the United States, Italy and Spain. PBMCs, B-cell-depleted T cells, or T cells were the source of the cDNA or gDNA that made up the material.

J gave up 2 bases and V 4 bases, and 11 bases lay outside the gene matches. The CDR3 sequence is 19 residues long. The V gene's germline CDR1 is LGHNA and CDR2 YSLEER. The origin of this receptor is a woman of 80 years or more with acute or convalescent COVID-19. Sequencing input: peripheral blood. The gene calls are TRBV4-3 and TRBJ2-7; TRBD2 matches 16 bases. CDR3 loop: CASSLNSGTSGGDAYEQYF. In DNA, the CDR3 is TGCGCCAGCAGCCTTAACTCCGGGACTAGCGGGGGGGACGCCTACGAGCAGTACTTC.